This T cell receptor (beta chain) derives from a study of spatial heterogeneity in lung cancer. Unique molecular identifiers tagged every individual TCR cDNA molecule. TCRdb recomputed calls from the 5' RACE reads with MiXCR, one row per CDR3 protein. In the table there are over 50,000 distinct CDR3 sequences, roughly 6.6% of which are singletons. The trim removed 3 bases at V and 5 bases at J, leaving 4 bases unmatched. Germline assignment: CDR1 SGDLS and CDR2 YYNGEE. This CDR3 comprises 13 residues. Documented time point: sample taken at primary tumor resection. The cohort: over 65 early-stage, untreated non-small cell lung cancer patients. Whole RNA from tumor, nontumor lung or frozen PBMC was sequenced unsorted. This clonotype was detected many times.

This sample comprised PBMCs, obtained at surgery. The rearrangement uses TRBV9 and TRBJ1-1; 7 nucleotides match TRBD1. The sequence derives from a female donor with early-stage non-small cell lung cancer. CDR3 bases: TGTGCCAGCAGCGAGGGGGCGCGGACTGAAGCTTTCTTT. Translated: CASSEGARTEAFF.